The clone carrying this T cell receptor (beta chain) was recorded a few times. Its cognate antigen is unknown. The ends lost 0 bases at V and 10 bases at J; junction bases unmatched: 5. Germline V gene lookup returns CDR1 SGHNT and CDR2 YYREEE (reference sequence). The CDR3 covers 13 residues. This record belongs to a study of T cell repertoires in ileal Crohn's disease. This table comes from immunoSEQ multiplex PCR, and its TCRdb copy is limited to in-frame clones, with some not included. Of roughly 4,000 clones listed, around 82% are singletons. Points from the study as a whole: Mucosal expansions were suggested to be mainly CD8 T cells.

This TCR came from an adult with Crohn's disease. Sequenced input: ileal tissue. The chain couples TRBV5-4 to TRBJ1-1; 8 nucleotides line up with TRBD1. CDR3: CASSLETGDGAFF. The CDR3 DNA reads TGTGCCAGCAGCTTGGAGACAGGGGATGGAGCTTTCTTT.